This note documents a single TCR beta chain sequence. Its matching antigen is unknown. Trimming took 7 bases from V and 5 from J, leaving 14 bases between them. Germline values: CDR1 SQVTM, CDR2 ANQGSEA. The CDR3 loop spans 12 amino acids. TCRdb ran MiXCR on the PCR reads and lists one entry per CDR3 protein. The profile shows about 15,000 distinct CDR3 sequences, 66% of them singletons. This sample was included in a study of vaccination and CD4 T cells after COVID-19. At the level of the study: A vaccine, either BNT162b2 or mRNA-1273, was given to participants in two doses. Study-wide results and limits: Convalescent patients studied were relatively few, and early post-infection timepoints were absent.

This chain joins TRBV29-1 and TRBJ1-1, with D possibly TRBD1 on 5 matching bases. The material sequenced was CD4+ T cells from blood, taken after SARS-CoV-2 vaccination. This clonotype originated in a human donor who had recovered from COVID-19. The CDR3 nucleotides read TGCAGCGGGGGCATTTGGGGGACTGAAGCTTTCTTT. It encodes CSGGIWGTEAFF.